Listed below are T cell receptor beta chains from one sample, sequenced in a study of CD8 T cells in ankylosing spondylitis. TCRdb used MiXCR to reprocess the 5' RACE reads, holding one entry per CDR3 protein. The data contain more than 300,000 distinct CDR3 sequences, around 10% of them singletons. Source material: blood, either unsorted or a sorted T cell fraction (not recorded which). The receptors shown here come from a female donor with ankylosing spondylitis or in good health (not recorded which). The CDR3 runs from the conserved cysteine through the conserved F or W. A D gene is named only where the DNA matches it firmly. A row's size may be missing; if present it is once, few, many or a size class.

d_gene	abundance	v_gene	j_gene	CDR3aa	CDR3nt
TRBD1	NA	TRBV6-5	TRBJ2-5	CASSYVQLQGAKETQYF	TGTGCCAGCAGTTACGTCCAGTTACAGGGGGCGAAAGAGACCCAGTACTTC
NA	few	TRBV6-2/TRBV6-3	TRBJ2-3	CASSYMREGGRGADTQYF	TGTGCCAGCAGTTACATGCGGGAAGGGGGCCGAGGGGCAGATACGCAGTATTTT
NA	many	TRBV5-1	TRBJ2-3	CASSLVGATDTQYF	TGCGCCAGCAGCTTGGTAGGGGCCACAGATACGCAGTATTTT
NA	NA	TRBV3-1	TRBJ1-1	CASSQIGAGRNTEAFF	TGTGCCAGCAGCCAGATAGGAGCGGGGAGGAACACTGAAGCTTTCTTT
NA	NA	TRBV5-6	TRBJ1-6	CASSLVQVQSPLHF	TGTGCCAGCAGCTTGGTCCAAGTACAATCACCCCTCCACTTT
TRBD1	many	TRBV12-3/TRBV12-4	TRBJ1-4	CASSDRTGANEKLFF	TGTGCCAGCAGTGATCGGACAGGGGCCAATGAAAAACTGTTTTTT
NA	many	TRBV20-1	TRBJ1-1	CSARDYRRTNTEAFF	TGCAGTGCTCGGGACTATCGCCGTACGAACACTGAAGCTTTCTTT
NA	many	TRBV5-1	TRBJ2-1	CASTEGFDEQFF	TGCGCCAGCACAGAGGGTTTTGATGAGCAGTTCTTC
NA	few	TRBV3-1	TRBJ2-5	CASSPPRAGPQETQYF	TGTGCCAGCAGCCCCCCTCGCGCGGGGCCTCAAGAGACCCAGTACTTC
NA	many	TRBV11-2	TRBJ1-1	CASSGGLGNTEAFF	TGTGCCAGCAGCGGAGGACTCGGGAACACTGAAGCTTTCTTT
TRBD1	many	TRBV5-1	TRBJ2-5	CASSLQGTETQYF	TGCGCCAGCAGTCTACAGGGGACAGAGACCCAGTACTTC
TRBD2	NA	TRBV27	TRBJ2-1	CASSFLTSGRTYNEQFF	TGTGCCAGCAGTTTCCTAACTAGCGGGAGGACGTACAATGAGCAGTTCTTC
TRBD1	many	TRBV29-1	TRBJ1-1	CSVGMDRVAFF	TGCAGCGTTGGGATGGACAGGGTGGCTTTCTTT
NA	few	TRBV5-5	TRBJ2-7	CASSLGRGYAQYF	TGTGCCAGCAGCTTGGGCAGGGGCTACGCGCAGTACTTC
NA	NA	TRBV7-2	TRBJ1-3	CASSLGQNGNTIYF	TGTGCCAGCAGCTTAGGGCAGAATGGAAACACCATATATTTT
NA	many	TRBV7-2	TRBJ1-1	CASSLLYGPTEAFF	TGTGCCAGCAGCTTACTTTATGGGCCAACTGAAGCTTTCTTT
NA	many	TRBV27	TRBJ2-6	CASTSGVSGANVLTF	TGTGCCAGCACCTCGGGGGTCTCTGGGGCCAACGTCCTGACTTTC
TRBD2	many	TRBV9	TRBJ2-2	CASRRGRTGELFF	TGTGCCAGCAGGCGGGGGAGGACCGGGGAGCTGTTTTTT
NA	NA	TRBV5-6	TRBJ2-7	CASSLAQGIYEQYF	TGTGCCAGCAGCCTGGCTCAGGGGATATACGAGCAGTACTTC
NA	many	TRBV20-1	TRBJ2-7	CSAQTADQIYEQYF	TGCAGTGCACAGACCGCTGACCAGATCTACGAGCAGTACTTC
NA	NA	TRBV5-5	TRBJ2-2	CASTLENGELFF	TGTGCCAGCACCCTCGAGAACGGGGAGCTGTTTTTT
TRBD2	many	TRBV12-3/TRBV12-4	TRBJ2-1	CASRPGTSGIINEQFF	TGTGCCAGCAGACCCGGGACTAGCGGGATCATTAATGAGCAGTTCTTC
TRBD1	many	TRBV20-1	TRBJ1-2	CSASESRGYYGYTF	TGCAGTGCTAGCGAAAGCAGGGGGTACTATGGCTACACCTTC
TRBD1	many	TRBV24-1	TRBJ2-5	CATSEPGQGNQETQYF	TGTGCCACCAGTGAACCGGGACAGGGAAACCAAGAGACCCAGTACTTC
NA	NA	TRBV3-1	TRBJ2-1	CASSRTFLYEQFF	TGTGCCAGCAGCCGGACCTTTCTTTATGAGCAGTTCTTC
TRBD1	few	TRBV12-3/TRBV12-4	TRBJ1-1	CASSPDRGGETFF	TGTGCCAGCAGCCCCGACAGGGGAGGGGAGACTTTCTTT
TRBD1	NA	TRBV10-3	TRBJ2-3	CAIKVETGTDTQYF	TGTGCCATCAAGGTCGAGACAGGGACAGATACGCAGTATTTT
TRBD1	NA	TRBV12-3/TRBV12-4	TRBJ2-5	CASSLGAGTAETQYF	TGTGCCAGCAGTTTAGGGGCCGGGACAGCAGAGACCCAGTACTTC
TRBD2	many	TRBV5-1	TRBJ2-3	CASQRESTDTQYF	TGCGCCAGCCAGCGGGAGAGCACAGATACGCAGTATTTT
NA	NA	TRBV7-2	TRBJ2-1	CASSSEYWREQFF	TGTGCCAGCAGCTCAGAATACTGGCGGGAGCAGTTCTTC
NA	NA	TRBV3-1	TRBJ2-3	CASRTGRLDTQYF	TGTGCCAGCAGGACAGGACGCCTAGATACGCAGTATTTT